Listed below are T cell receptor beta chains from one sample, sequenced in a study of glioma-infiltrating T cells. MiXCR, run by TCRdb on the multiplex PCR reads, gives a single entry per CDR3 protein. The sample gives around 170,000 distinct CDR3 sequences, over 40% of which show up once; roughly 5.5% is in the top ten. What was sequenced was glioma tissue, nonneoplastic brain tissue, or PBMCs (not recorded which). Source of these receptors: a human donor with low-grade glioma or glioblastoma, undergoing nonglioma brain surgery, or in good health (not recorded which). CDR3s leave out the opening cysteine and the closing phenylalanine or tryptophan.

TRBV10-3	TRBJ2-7	AISDARGSYEQY
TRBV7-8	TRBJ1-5	ASSLTGGLGNKPQH
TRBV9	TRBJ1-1	ASTSEAAMNTEAF
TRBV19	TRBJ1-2	ASTYAMDVL
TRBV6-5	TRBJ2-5	ASSVRSSGSPYQETQY
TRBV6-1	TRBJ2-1	ASSELAGGYNEQF
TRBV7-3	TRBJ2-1	ASTPMDLGEQF
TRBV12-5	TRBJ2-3	ASGPPRDTATDTQY
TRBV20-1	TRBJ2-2	SARRIYRITGELF
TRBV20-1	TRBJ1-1	SAKKTSDTEAF
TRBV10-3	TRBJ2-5	AISENNIAQETQY
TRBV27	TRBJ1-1	ASSTIPGTVNTEAF
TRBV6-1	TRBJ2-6	ASRKRTDRSGANVLT
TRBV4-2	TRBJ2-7	ASSQDSSARRVYEQY
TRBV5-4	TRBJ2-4	ASILAGGRVTKNIQY
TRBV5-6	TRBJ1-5	ASSLHGPGPQH
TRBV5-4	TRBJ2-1	ASSLVPGALTYNEQF
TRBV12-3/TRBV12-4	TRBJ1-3	ASTGGFGNTIY
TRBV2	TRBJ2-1	ASSRDPPGGYSNNEQF
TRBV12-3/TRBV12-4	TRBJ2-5	ASNNNYQETQY
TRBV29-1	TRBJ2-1	SVTVLNDNEQF
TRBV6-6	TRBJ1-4	ASSYRGGENEKLF
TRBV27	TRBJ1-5	ARGQGLGNQPQH
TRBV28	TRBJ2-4	AGKGVKNIQY
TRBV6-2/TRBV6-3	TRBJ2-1	ASSSPGRYNEKF
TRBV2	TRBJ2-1	ASSDSLLSYNEQF
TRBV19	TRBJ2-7	ASSIASTFAGGPYEQY
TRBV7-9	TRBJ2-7	ASSLVLDQRYKQY
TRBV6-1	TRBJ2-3	ASSGSGTQQQLY
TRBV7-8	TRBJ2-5	ASSLDSTWNFLGKTQY
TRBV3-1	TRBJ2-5	ASSQEPGAEETQY
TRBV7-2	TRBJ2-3	ASSEDLLAGNTDTQY
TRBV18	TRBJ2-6	ASSPSMVAGTGANVLT
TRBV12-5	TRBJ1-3	ASELDGAGNTIY
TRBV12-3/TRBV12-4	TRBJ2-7	ASRLQPRLDDSYEQY
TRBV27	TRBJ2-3	ASSLNQGVGTDTQY
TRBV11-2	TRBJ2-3	ASSTQSGTDTQY
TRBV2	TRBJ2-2	AQAPSLVRTGELF
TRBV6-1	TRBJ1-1	ASWRSRTEAF
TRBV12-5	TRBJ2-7	ASGLTTQQY
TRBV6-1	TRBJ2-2	ASSAMRGGLELF
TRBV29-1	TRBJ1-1	SVGRYSLNTEAF
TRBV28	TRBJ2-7	ASSFASVRTTGQGVDQQY
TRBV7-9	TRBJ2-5	ASSRLQETQY
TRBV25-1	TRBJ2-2	ASSRNSGMGTGELF
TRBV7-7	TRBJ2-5	ASSSVEQETQY
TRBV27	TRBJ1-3	ASKGSLSGNTIY
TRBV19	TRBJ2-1	ASSMSGNRNNEQF
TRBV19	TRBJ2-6	ARTGAGANVLT